The source of this T cell receptor beta chain is a study of blood T cell repertoires in COVID-19. Study-level background: Samples taken during acute and convalescent COVID-19 were collected in the United States, Italy and Spain. PBMCs, B-cell-depleted T cells, or T cells were the source of the cDNA or gDNA that made up the material.

Using immunoSEQ multiplex PCR, the repertoire was profiled, and TCRdb retains in-frame clones only, with some absent. The sample holds approximately 180,000 clones, 80% to 90% seen once. The germline gives CDR1 LNHDA, CDR2 SQIVND (reference sequence). The CDR3 contains 14 residues. Trimming removed 4 bases from V and 3 bases from J, with 12 bases in between. This sequence joins TRBV19 and TRBJ2-5, with D perhaps TRBD2 (7 bases). The clonotype comes from a human donor with active or convalescent COVID-19. The donor label of this sample is uncertain. The sample consisted of peripheral blood. The CDR3, as DNA: TGTGCCAGTAGTAGGGGGGGCGCAGAAGAGACCCAGTACTTC. Its protein product is CASSRGGAEETQYF. Full variable domain (remainder filled in from reference TRBV19 and TRBJ2-5): DGGITQSPKYLFRKEGQNVTLSCEQNLNHDAMYWYRQDPGQGLRLIYYSQIVNDFQKGDIAEGYSVSREKKESFPLTVTSAQKNPTAFYLCASSRGGAEETQYFGPGTRLLVL.